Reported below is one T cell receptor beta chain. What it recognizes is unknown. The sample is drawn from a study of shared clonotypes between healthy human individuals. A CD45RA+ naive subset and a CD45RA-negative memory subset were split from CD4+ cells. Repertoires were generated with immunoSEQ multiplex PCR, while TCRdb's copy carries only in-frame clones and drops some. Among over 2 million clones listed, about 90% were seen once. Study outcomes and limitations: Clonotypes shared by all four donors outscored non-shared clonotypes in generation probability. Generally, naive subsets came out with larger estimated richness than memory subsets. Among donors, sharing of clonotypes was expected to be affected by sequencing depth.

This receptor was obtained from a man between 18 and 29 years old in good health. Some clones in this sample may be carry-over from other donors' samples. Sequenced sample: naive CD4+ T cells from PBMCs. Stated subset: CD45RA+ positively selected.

CDR3 sequence: CASSPSTGSGREQYF. For the CDR3, the DNA is TGCGCCAGCAGCCCCTCCACAGGGTCGGGCCGGGAGCAGTACTTC. The chain carries TRBV5-1 and TRBJ2-7, with a possible D match to TRBD1 (6 bases). There are 15 residues in the CDR3. Germline lookup yields CDR1 SGHRS and CDR2 YFSETQ. V was shortened by 4 bases and J by 7 bases, with 21 bases between the two germline ends.